A single sample is the source of the 4 T cell receptor beta chains below, sequenced in a study of molecular identifiers for immune sequencing clone quantification. TCRdb processed the PCR reads anew with MiXCR; each CDR3 protein has one entry. The sample records about 640,000 distinct CDR3 sequences, less than 20% being singletons. Sequencing input: naive CD8+ T cells from blood, with Jurkat cell RNA spiked in. Indicated subset: FACS-sorted CD8+CD4-CCR7+CD45RA+ naive T cells. These receptors were collected from a human donor in good health. Some libraries in this study had Jurkat cell RNA spiked in.

V gene TRBV7-9 combines with J gene TRBJ2-7; D might be TRBD1 (6 bases). The CDR3 extends over 15 amino acids. Germline CDR1 SEHNR, CDR2 FQNEAQ (reference sequence). Between the trimmed V and J ends, which lost 5 bases and 0 bases, there was a span of 14 bases. This CDR3 is CASSPQGINSYEQYF. CDR3 nucleotide sequence: TGTGCCAGCAGCCCTCAGGGGATAAACTCCTACGAGCAGTACTTC.

Turning to this clonotype: A read error may explain this, as a much larger clone is one base away. The V gene is TRBV7-4, the J gene TRBJ2-3; 9 bases fit TRBD1. The CDR3 extends over 16 amino acids. CDR1 is SGHVT and CDR2 is SQSDAQ in the germline V gene. V dropped 6 bases and J dropped 3; count of bases not matched to a gene: 10. The CDR3 DNA is TGTGCCAGCAGAACTGAACAGGGGGCGAGAACAGATACGCAGTATTTT. Translating gives CASRTEQGARTDTQYF.

This clonotype came up many times. This chain uses TRBV5-4 with TRBJ1-3, with 8 bases aligning to TRBD1. The germline CDR1 and CDR2 sequences are SGHNT and YYREEE (reference sequence). The V and J ends lost 3 bases and 0 bases, in that order; junction bases with no gene match: 8. This CDR3 is 17 amino acids long. CDR3 sequence (DNA): TGTGCCAGCAGCTGGGCGACAGGGGCGAACTCTGGAAACACCATATATTTT. Amino acid sequence: CASSWATGANSGNTIYF.

The V gene is TRBV20-1, the J gene TRBJ2-5; D gene unclear. The CDR3 is made up of 12 amino acids. V was clipped by 0 bases and J by 4 bases, with 6 bases between them. Looked up from germline, CDR1 is DFQATT and CDR2 is SNEGSKA (reference sequence). DNA of the CDR3: TGCAGTGCTAGAGATTCCCGAGAGACCCAGTACTTC. This translates into CSARDSRETQYF.